Included here is one TCR beta chain sequence, with context. Its antigen is not identified. Produced via immunoSEQ multiplex PCR; TCRdb's table is partial and in-frame only. This sample has under 2,500,000 clones, with almost 96% found just once. These data come from a study of shared clonotypes between healthy human individuals. Study-level results: Shared across a few donors were about 4.6% of the naive CD4 clonotypes. Genetic and exposure-history diversity was limited by the small donor number. Relative to their counterparts shared across all four donors, non-shared clonotypes exhibited diminished generation probabilities.

The material sequenced was naive CD4+ T cells sorted from blood. Regarding subset: CD45RA+ positively selected. The sequence was collected from a man aged 18 to 35 in good health.

The CDR3: CASISGGLGDTQYF. DNA for the CDR3: TGTGCCAGCATATCCGGGGGGCTGGGGGATACGCAGTATTTT. This sequence joins TRBV28 and TRBJ2-3; weak D call: TRBD2 (7 bases). The CDR3 is 14 amino acids. Germline CDR1 is MDHEN and CDR2 is SYDVKM. V was trimmed by 7 bases and J by 6 bases, leaving 17 bases between them.